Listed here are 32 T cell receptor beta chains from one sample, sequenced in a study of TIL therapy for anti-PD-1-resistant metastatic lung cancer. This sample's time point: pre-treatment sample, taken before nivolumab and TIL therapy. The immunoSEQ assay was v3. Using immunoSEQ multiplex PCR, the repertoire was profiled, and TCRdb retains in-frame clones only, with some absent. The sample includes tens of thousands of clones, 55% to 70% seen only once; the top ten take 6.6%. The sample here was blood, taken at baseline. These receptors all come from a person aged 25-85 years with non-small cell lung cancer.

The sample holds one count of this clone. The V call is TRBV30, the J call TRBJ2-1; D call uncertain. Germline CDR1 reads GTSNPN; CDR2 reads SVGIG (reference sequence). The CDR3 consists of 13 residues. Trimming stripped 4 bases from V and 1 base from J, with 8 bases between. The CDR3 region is CAWTPTSYNEQFF. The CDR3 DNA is TGTGCCTGGACACCGACGTCCTACAATGAGCAGTTCTTC.

Written as DNA, the CDR3 is TGTGCCAGCAGTGAAGCTCCTGCCGGGACTCTCTATGGCTACACCTTC. It yields the protein CASSEAPAGTLYGYTF. J is TRBJ1-2 and V is TRBV6-1; tentatively, D is TRBD1 (5 bases). Deletions cut 0 bases from V and 4 bases from J, with 15 bases between. CDR1 MNHNS and CDR2 SASEGT come from the germline V gene. The CDR3 is made up of 16 amino acids.

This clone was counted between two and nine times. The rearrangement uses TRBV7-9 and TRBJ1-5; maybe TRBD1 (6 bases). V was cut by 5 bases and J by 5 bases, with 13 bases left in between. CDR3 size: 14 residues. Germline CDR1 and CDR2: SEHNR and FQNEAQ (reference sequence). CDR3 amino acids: CASSTAQGHQPQHF. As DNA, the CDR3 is TGTGCCAGCAGCACAGCACAGGGCCATCAGCCCCAGCATTTT.

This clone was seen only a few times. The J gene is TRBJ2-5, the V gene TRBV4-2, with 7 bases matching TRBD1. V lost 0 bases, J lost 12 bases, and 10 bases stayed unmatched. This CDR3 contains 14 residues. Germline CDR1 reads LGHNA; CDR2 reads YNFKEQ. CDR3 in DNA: TGTGCCAGCAGCCAAGATGCTACAGGGGATCACAAGTACTTC. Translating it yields CASSQDATGDHKYF.

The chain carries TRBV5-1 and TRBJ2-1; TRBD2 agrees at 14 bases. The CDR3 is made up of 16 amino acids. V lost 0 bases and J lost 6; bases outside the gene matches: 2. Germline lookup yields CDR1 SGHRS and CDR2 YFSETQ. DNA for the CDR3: TGCGCCAGCAGCTTGGCCGGGACTAGCGGGGGCAATGAGCAGTTCTTC. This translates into CASSLAGTSGGNEQFF.

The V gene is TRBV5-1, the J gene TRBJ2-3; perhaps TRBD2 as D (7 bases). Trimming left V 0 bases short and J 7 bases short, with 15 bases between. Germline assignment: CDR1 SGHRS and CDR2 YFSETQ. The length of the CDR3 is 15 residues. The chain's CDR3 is CASSLVPGGGNTQYF. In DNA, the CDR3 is TGCGCCAGCAGCTTGGTCCCGGGGGGCGGAAATACGCAGTATTTT.

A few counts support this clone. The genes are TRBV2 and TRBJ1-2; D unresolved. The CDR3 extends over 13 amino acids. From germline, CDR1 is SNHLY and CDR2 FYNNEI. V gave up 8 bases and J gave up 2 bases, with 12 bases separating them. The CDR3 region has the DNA TGTGCCAGCCAGAGAGAGGACAACTATGGCTACACCTTC. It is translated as CASQREDNYGYTF.

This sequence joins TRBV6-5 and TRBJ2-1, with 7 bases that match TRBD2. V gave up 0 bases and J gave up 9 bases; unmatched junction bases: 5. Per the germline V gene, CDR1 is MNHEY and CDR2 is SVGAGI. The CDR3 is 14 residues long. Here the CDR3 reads CASSYSGEGGEQFF. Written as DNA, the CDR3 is TGTGCCAGCAGTTACTCGGGGGAGGGAGGTGAGCAGTTCTTC.

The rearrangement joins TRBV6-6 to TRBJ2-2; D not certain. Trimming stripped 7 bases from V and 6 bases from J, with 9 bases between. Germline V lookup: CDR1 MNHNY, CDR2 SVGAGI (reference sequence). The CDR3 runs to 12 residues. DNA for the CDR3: TGTGCCAGCAATCGCCAGGCCGGGGAGCTGTTTTTT. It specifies CASNRQAGELFF.

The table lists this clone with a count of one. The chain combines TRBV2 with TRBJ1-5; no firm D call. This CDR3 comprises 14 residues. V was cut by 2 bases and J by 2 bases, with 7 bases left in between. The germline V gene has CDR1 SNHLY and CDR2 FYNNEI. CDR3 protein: CASSERVRNQPQHF. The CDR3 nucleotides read TGTGCCAGCAGTGAAAGGGTTCGCAATCAGCCCCAGCATTTT.

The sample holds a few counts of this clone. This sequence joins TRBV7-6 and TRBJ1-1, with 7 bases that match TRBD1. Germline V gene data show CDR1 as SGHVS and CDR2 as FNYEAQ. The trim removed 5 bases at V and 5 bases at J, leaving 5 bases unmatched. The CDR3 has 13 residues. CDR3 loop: CASSADRATEAFF. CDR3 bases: TGTGCCAGCAGCGCTGACAGGGCGACTGAAGCTTTCTTT. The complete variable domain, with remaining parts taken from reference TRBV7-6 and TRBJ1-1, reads GAGVSQSPRYKVTKRGQDVALRCDPISGHVSLYWYRQALGQGPEFLTYFNYEAQQDKSGLPNDRFSAERPEGSISTLTIQRTEQRDSAMYRCASSADRATEAFFGQGTRLTVV.

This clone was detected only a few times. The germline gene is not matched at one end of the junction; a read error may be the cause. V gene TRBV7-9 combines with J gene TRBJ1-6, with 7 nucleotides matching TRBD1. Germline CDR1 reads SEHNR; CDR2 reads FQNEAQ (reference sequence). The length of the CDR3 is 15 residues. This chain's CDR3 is CASTLGDRENSPLHF. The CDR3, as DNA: TGTGCCAGCACCTTAGGAGACAGGGAAAATTCACCCCTCCACTTT.

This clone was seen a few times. The CDR3 loop is CATRPPQGRAFF. The CDR3 DNA reads as TGTGCCACCCGGCCCCCTCAAGGTCGAGCTTTCTTT. V usage is TRBV10-3 and J usage is TRBJ1-1; D unresolved. This CDR3 is 12 amino acids long. Germline CDR1 ENHRY, CDR2 SYGVKD. V was clipped by 10 bases and J by 10 bases, with 19 bases between them.

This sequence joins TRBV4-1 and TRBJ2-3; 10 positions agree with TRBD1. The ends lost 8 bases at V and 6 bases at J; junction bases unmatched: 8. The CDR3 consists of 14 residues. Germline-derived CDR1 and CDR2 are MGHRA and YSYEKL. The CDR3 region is CASQRTGGSDTQYF. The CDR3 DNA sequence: TGCGCCAGCCAGAGGACAGGGGGAAGTGATACGCAGTATTTT.

This chain's CDR3 is CASSNYREGDQPQHF. CDR3 in DNA: TGTGCCAGCAGCAACTACAGGGAAGGGGATCAGCCCCAGCATTTT. V usage is TRBV2 and J usage is TRBJ1-5; maybe TRBD1 (6 bases). The V and J ends lost 6 bases and 5 bases respectively, with 17 bases between them. Per the germline V gene, CDR1 is SNHLY and CDR2 is FYNNEI. The CDR3 totals 15 residues.

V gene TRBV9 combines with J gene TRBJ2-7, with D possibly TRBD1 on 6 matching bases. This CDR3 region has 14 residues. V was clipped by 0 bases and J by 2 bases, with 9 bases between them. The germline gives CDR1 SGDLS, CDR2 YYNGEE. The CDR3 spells CASSVEGGPYEQYF. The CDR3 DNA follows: TGTGCCAGCAGCGTAGAAGGGGGTCCCTACGAGCAGTACTTC.

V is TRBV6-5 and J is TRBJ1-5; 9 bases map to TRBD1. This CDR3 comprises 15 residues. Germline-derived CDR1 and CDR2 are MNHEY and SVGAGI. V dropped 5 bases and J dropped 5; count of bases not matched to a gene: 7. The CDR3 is CASSKTGGWDQPQHF. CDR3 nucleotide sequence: TGTGCCAGCAGTAAAACAGGGGGCTGGGATCAGCCCCAGCATTTT.

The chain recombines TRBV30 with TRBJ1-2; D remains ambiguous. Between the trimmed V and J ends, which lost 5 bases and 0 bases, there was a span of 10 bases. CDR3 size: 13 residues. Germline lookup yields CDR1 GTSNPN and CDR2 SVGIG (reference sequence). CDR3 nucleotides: TGTGCCTGGCTGACAAGAACTAACTATGGCTACACCTTC. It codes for CAWLTRTNYGYTF.

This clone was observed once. CDR3 bases: TGTGCCAGTAGAAGGCAGGGTTACGCTGAAGCTTTCTTT. This codes for CASRRQGYAEAFF. The chain recombines TRBV19 with TRBJ1-1; the D gene is possibly TRBD1 (5 bases). Germline CDR1 LNHDA, CDR2 SQIVND (reference sequence). V was pared by 6 bases and J by 6 bases, with 14 bases between. The CDR3 is 13 residues long.

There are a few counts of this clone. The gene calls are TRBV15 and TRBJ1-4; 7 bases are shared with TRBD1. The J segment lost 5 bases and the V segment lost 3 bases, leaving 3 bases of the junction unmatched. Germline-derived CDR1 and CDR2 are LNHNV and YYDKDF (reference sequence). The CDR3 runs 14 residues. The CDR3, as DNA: TGTGCCACCAGCAGGACAGGGAGGAATGAAAAACTGTTTTTT. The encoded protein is CATSRTGRNEKLFF.

The chain's CDR3 is CASRKTGGSEKLFF. For the CDR3, the DNA is TGTGCCAGTAGGAAAACAGGGGGAAGTGAAAAACTGTTTTTT. The chain combines TRBV19 with TRBJ1-4, with TRBD1 matching 8 bases. Germline lookup yields CDR1 LNHDA and CDR2 SQIVND (reference sequence). CDR3 size: 14 residues. Germline trimming cut 6 bases from V and 7 bases from J; bases unmatched to any gene: 7.

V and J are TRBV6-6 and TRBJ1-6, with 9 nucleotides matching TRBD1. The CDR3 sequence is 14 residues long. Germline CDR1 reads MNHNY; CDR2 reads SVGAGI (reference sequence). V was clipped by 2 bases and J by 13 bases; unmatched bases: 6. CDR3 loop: CASSYIGQGKPLHF. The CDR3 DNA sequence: TGTGCCAGCAGTTACATAGGACAGGGGAAGCCCCTCCACTTT.

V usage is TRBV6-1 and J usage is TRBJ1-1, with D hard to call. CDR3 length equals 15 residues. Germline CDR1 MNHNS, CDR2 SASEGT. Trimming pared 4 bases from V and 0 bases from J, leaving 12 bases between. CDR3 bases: TGTGCCAGCAGTGGAAGCAAACTCTTGAACACTGAAGCTTTCTTT. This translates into CASSGSKLLNTEAFF.

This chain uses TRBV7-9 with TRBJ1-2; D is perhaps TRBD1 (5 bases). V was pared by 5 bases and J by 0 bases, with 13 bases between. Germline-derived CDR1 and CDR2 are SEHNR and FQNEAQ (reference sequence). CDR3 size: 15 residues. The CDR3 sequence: CASSIATVTNYGYTF. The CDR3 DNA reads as TGTGCCAGCAGCATCGCGACAGTGACTAACTATGGCTACACCTTC. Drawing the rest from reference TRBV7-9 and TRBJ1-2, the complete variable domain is DTGVSQNPRHKITKRGQNVTFRCDPISEHNRLYWYRQTLGQGPEFLTYFQNEAQLEKSRLLSDRFSAERPKGSFSTLEIQRTEQGDSAMYLCASSIATVTNYGYTFGSGTRLTVV.

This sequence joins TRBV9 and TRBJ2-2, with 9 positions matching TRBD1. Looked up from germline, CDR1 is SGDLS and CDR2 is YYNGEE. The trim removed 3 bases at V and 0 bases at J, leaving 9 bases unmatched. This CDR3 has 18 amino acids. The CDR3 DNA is TGTGCCAGCAGCGAACAGGGGGCCCGCTCCTCGAACACCGGGGAGCTGTTTTTT. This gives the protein CASSEQGARSSNTGELFF.

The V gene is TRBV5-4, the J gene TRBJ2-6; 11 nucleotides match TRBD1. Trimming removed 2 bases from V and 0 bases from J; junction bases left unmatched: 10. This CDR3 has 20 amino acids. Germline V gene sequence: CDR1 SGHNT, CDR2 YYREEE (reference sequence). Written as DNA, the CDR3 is TGTGCCAGCAGCTTAGGGGGGACAGGGGGTTTCGGCTCTGGGGCCAACGTCCTGACTTTC. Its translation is CASSLGGTGGFGSGANVLTF.

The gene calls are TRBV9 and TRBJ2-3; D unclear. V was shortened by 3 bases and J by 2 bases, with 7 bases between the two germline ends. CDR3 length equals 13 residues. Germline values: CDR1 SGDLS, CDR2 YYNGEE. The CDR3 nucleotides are TGTGCCAGCAGCGGGTTCTACACAGATACGCAGTATTTT. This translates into CASSGFYTDTQYF. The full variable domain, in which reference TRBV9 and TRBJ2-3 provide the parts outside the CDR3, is DSGVTQTPKHLITATGQRVTLRCSPRSGDLSVYWYQQSLDQGLQFLIQYYNGEERAKGNILERFSAQQFPDLHSELNLSSLELGDSALYFCASSGFYTDTQYFGPGTRLTVL.

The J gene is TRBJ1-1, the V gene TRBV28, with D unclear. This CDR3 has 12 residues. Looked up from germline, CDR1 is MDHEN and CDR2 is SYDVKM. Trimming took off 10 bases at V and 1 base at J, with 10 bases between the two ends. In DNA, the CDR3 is TGTGCCACCAAGTCAGGGAACACTGAAGCTTTCTTT. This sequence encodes CATKSGNTEAFF.

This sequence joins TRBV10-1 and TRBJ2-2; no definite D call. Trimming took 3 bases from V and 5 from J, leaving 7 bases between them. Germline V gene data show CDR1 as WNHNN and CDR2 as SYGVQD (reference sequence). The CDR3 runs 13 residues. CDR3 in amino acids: CASSDVGTGELFF. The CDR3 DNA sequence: TGCGCCAGCAGTGATGTCGGGACCGGGGAGCTGTTTTTT.

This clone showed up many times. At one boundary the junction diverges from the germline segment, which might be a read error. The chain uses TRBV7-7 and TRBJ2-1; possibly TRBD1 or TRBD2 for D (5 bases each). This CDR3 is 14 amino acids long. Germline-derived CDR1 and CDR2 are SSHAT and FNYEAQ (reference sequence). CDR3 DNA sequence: TGTGCTAGCAGCGAGGGACCTGCTCACAATGAGCAGTTCTTC. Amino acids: CASSEGPAHNEQFF.

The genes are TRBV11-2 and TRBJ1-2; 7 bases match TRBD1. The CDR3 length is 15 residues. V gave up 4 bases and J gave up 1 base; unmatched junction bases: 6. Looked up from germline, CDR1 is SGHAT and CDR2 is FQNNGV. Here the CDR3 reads CASSSGGFFNYGYTF. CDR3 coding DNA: TGTGCCAGCAGCTCAGGGGGTTTCTTTAACTATGGCTACACCTTC.

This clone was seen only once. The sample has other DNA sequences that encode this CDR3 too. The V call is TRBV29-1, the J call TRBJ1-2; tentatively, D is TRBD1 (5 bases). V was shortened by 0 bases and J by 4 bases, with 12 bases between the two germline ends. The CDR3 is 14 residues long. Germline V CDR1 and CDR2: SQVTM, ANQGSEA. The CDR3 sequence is CSVEEDEGIYGYTF. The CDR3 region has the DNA TGCAGCGTTGAAGAGGATGAGGGGATCTATGGCTACACCTTC.